The 17 T cell receptor beta chains below come from one sample, sequenced in a study of metastatic and nonmetastatic thyroid tumors. MiXCR was used by TCRdb to re-call the PCR reads. Found here are about 16,000 clones, over 25% of them singletons; the top ten hold 10% to 15%. Thyroid surgery had not been preceded by any treatment in any patient. Sequenced material: tumor tissue. The origin of the receptors is a male donor with papillary thyroid cancer or a benign thyroid nodule (not recorded which). Some clones in this sample may be carry-over from other donors' samples.

The chain links TRBV28 to TRBJ1-2; 11 bases match TRBD1. The CDR3 is 14 amino acids. V shed 6 bases and J 6 bases; nucleotides not matched to a gene: 6. Germline loops: CDR1 MDHEN, CDR2 SYDVKM. CDR3 amino acids: CASSWTGGTDGYTF. The CDR3 bases are TGTGCCAGCAGCTGGACAGGGGGCACAGATGGCTACACCTTC.

Only a few counts were recorded for this clone. The gene calls are TRBV11-1 and TRBJ2-7, with TRBD1 matching over 9 bases. This CDR3 spans 15 amino acids. Germline-derived CDR1 and CDR2 are SGHAT and FQDESV (reference sequence). With 3 bases clipped from V and 6 bases from J, the junction kept 9 bases outside the gene matches. The CDR3 nucleotides read TGTGCCAGCAGCTTCACTAGACAGGGGGGTACCGAGCAGTACTTC. It specifies CASSFTRQGGTEQYF.

This clone was observed many times. The V and J genes are TRBV12-3 or TRBV12-4 and TRBJ2-6, with D possibly being TRBD1 (6 bases). The V end lost 3 bases, the J end lost 2 bases, and 11 bases lay between the germline ends. This CDR3 is 16 amino acids long. Written as DNA, the CDR3 is TGTGCCAGCAGTTTGGGCAGGGGTACTGGGGCCAACGTCCTGACTTTC. It translates to CASSLGRGTGANVLTF.

Here the CDR3 reads CASSRTGVEGYTF. The CDR3 nucleotides are TGTGCCAGCAGCAGGACAGGGGTGGAGGGCTACACCTTC. The gene calls are TRBV7-8 and TRBJ1-2; 9 bases are a match to TRBD1. Germline V CDR1 and CDR2: SGHVS, FQNEAQ. This CDR3 region has 13 residues. Trimming took 5 bases from V and 8 from J; bases not matched to a gene: 6. The entire variable domain, with the rest obtained from reference TRBV7-8 and TRBJ1-2, is as follows: GAGVSQSPRYKVAKRGQDVALRCDPISGHVSLFWYQQALGQGPEFLTYFQNEAQLDKSGLPSDRFFAERPEGSVSTLKIQRTQQEDSAVYLCASSRTGVEGYTFGSGTRLTVV.

The rearrangement uses TRBV30 and TRBJ1-1, with 10 bases aligning to TRBD1. The CDR3 is 14 amino acids. The germline gives CDR1 GTSNPN, CDR2 SVGIG (reference sequence). V shed 5 bases, J shed 6 bases, and the junction held 9 bases outside the gene matches. The CDR3 coding sequence is TGTGCCTGGGCAACCGGGACAGGGGACCCTGAAGCTTTCTTT. This sequence encodes CAWATGTGDPEAFF.

This clone has just a few counts. The chain joins TRBV27 to TRBJ1-2; the D is unclear. Germline CDR1 MNHEY, CDR2 SMNVEV (reference sequence). V shed 2 bases and J shed 2 bases, with 9 bases lying between them. CDR3 length: 14 amino acids. Written as DNA, the CDR3 is TGTGCCAGCAGTTTAAGGTTCCAGAACTATGGCTACACCTTC. Amino acid sequence: CASSLRFQNYGYTF.

The chain recombines TRBV5-1 with TRBJ2-7; TRBD2 matches at 8 bases. CDR1 is SGHRS, CDR2 YFSETQ, per germline. CDR3 size: 15 residues. Trimming took 4 bases from V and 0 from J; bases not matched to a gene: 6. CDR3 in amino acids: CASSGGLGISYEQYF. CDR3 bases: TGCGCCAGCAGCGGGGGACTAGGGATCTCCTACGAGCAGTACTTC.

This clone showed up just a few times. The chain is built from TRBV6-4 and TRBJ2-6; D ambiguous. The V gene lost 7 bases and the J gene lost 0 bases, with 13 bases spanning the gap. The germline gives CDR1 MRHNA, CDR2 SNTAGT. This CDR3 is built from 16 residues. CDR3 nucleotides: TGTGCCAGCACCCCAGACGGTAGCTCTGGGGCCAACGTCCTGACTTTC. Encoded protein: CASTPDGSSGANVLTF.

The sample holds a few counts of this clone. The chain links TRBV28 to TRBJ2-3; no clear D gene. The CDR3 is 13 amino acids. Germline V gene sequence: CDR1 MDHEN, CDR2 SYDVKM. Trimming removed 7 bases at V and 2 bases at J, with 10 bases between. CDR3 DNA sequence: TGTGCCAGCATAGATGATTACACAGATACGCAGTATTTT. This codes for CASIDDYTDTQYF.

This rearrangement joins TRBV7-2 to TRBJ2-7, with 7 positions matching TRBD2. The CDR3 covers 14 residues. Germline-derived CDR1 and CDR2 are SGHTA and FQGNSA. The V and J ends lost 5 bases and 5 bases, in that order; junction bases with no gene match: 9. This CDR3 reads CASSPGGTQNEQYF. The CDR3 bases are TGTGCCAGCAGCCCCGGGGGGACGCAGAACGAGCAGTACTTC.

Here the CDR3 reads CASSQGSSYEQYF. The CDR3 DNA follows: TGTGCCAGCAGCCAAGGGAGCTCCTACGAGCAGTACTTC. The rearrangement joins TRBV3-1 to TRBJ2-7, with D unresolved. V was clipped by 1 base and J by 0 bases, with 4 bases between them. Germline CDR1 reads LGHDT; CDR2 reads YNNKEL (reference sequence). The CDR3 consists of 13 residues.

This clone has just a few counts. The chain links TRBV6-2 or TRBV6-3 to TRBJ2-1; D is ambiguous. This CDR3 region has 15 residues. Germline V gene data show CDR1 as MNHEY and CDR2 as SVGEGT. Trimming pared 4 bases from V and 1 base from J, leaving 11 bases between. CDR3 region: CASSSSLESYNEQFF. The CDR3 nucleotides read TGTGCCAGCAGTTCCTCGTTGGAGTCCTACAATGAGCAGTTCTTC.

This clone was seen at least ten times. The chain has TRBV7-8 and TRBJ2-1; D unclear. This CDR3 comprises 12 residues. The germline V gene has CDR1 SGHVS and CDR2 FQNEAQ. Trimming removed 1 base at V and 9 bases at J, with 7 bases between. The CDR3 here is CASSLGASEQFF. For the CDR3, the DNA is TGTGCCAGCAGCTTAGGGGCAAGTGAGCAGTTCTTC.

The chain has TRBV28 and TRBJ1-1; 8 bases align to TRBD1. From germline, CDR1 is MDHEN and CDR2 SYDVKM. Trimming cost V 5 bases and J 4 bases; bases outside gene matches: 6. The CDR3 loop spans 14 amino acids. CDR3 loop: CASSETGEGTEAFF. The DNA of the CDR3 is TGTGCCAGCAGTGAGACAGGGGAGGGCACTGAAGCTTTCTTT. Complete variable domain (other parts from reference TRBV28 and TRBJ1-1): DVKVTQSSRYLVKRTGEKVFLECVQDMDHENMFWYRQDPGLGLRLIYFSYDVKMKEKGDIPEGYSVSREKKERFSLILESASTNQTSMYLCASSETGEGTEAFFGQGTRLTVV.

Within the sample, this clone is medium-sized. This sequence joins TRBV6-1 and TRBJ2-7, with D unclear. The V end lost 6 bases, the J end lost 2 bases, and 11 bases lay between the germline ends. There are 13 residues in the CDR3. Germline V gives CDR1 MNHNS, CDR2 SASEGT. CDR3 region: CASRTRMAYEQYF. The CDR3 nucleotides are TGTGCCAGCAGAACCCGGATGGCCTACGAGCAGTACTTC.

The gene calls are TRBV9 and TRBJ1-1; D is possibly TRBD1 (6 bases). The CDR3 sequence is 15 residues long. CDR1 SGDLS and CDR2 YYNGEE come from the germline V gene. Trimming removed 0 bases at V and 4 bases at J, with 13 bases between. DNA for the CDR3: TGTGCCAGCAGCGTAGGATCACAGGGTGGCACTGAAGCTTTCTTT. Its protein product is CASSVGSQGGTEAFF. Based on the CDR3 plus reference TRBV9 and TRBJ1-1, the full variable domain is DSGVTQTPKHLITATGQRVTLRCSPRSGDLSVYWYQQSLDQGLQFLIQYYNGEERAKGNILERFSAQQFPDLHSELNLSSLELGDSALYFCASSVGSQGGTEAFFGQGTRLTVV.

There are a few counts of this clone. The chain combines TRBV12-3 or TRBV12-4 with TRBJ2-3, with 7 bases aligning to TRBD1. The CDR3 is made up of 14 amino acids. J lost 4 bases, V lost 5 bases, and 6 bases had no gene match. This CDR3 reads CASSTSGTADTQYF. The CDR3 nucleotides are TGTGCCAGCAGTACCTCCGGGACAGCAGATACGCAGTATTTT.